The 26 T cell receptor beta chains below were found in one sample sequenced in a study of T cell repertoires in ileal Crohn's disease. Clones were sequenced by immunoSEQ multiplex PCR, and TCRdb holds only the in-frame ones, with some missing. The sample consists of some 28,000 clones, 80% of them appearing once. The sample taken for sequencing was ileal tissue. Receptors originate from an adult with Crohn's disease.

This clone was counted only a few times. This chain joins TRBV7-2 and TRBJ1-2, with D possibly matching TRBD1 (6 bases). Trimming left V 1 base short and J 7 bases short, with 7 bases between. Germline V CDR1 and CDR2: SGHTA, FQGNSA. This CDR3 is built from 12 residues. CDR3 in amino acids: CASSLDRVGYTF. The CDR3 nucleotides are TGTGCCAGCAGCTTAGACAGGGTTGGCTACACCTTC.

The CDR3 spells CASSIDGYGYTF. The CDR3 nucleotides are TGTGCCAGTAGTATAGACGGTTATGGCTACACCTTC. This sequence joins TRBV19 and TRBJ1-2; D is undetermined. Trimming stripped 0 bases from V and 5 bases from J, with 4 bases between. The germline V gene has CDR1 LNHDA and CDR2 SQIVND (reference sequence). This CDR3 spans 12 amino acids.

The J gene is TRBJ2-3, the V gene TRBV11-2; D unresolved. Germline-derived CDR1 and CDR2 are SGHAT and FQNNGV. CDR3 length: 14 amino acids. Between the trimmed V and J ends, which lost 1 base and 2 bases, there was a span of 7 bases. The CDR3 loop is CASSLVQTTDTQYF. As DNA, the CDR3 is TGTGCCAGCAGCTTAGTACAGACCACAGATACGCAGTATTTT.

The chain combines TRBV2 with TRBJ1-5; D might be TRBD1 (5 bases). V was cut by 9 bases and J by 4 bases, with 10 bases left in between. This CDR3 has 12 residues. In germline, CDR1 is SNHLY, CDR2 FYNNEI. The CDR3 loop is CASRTTNQPQHF. The CDR3, as DNA: TGTGCCAGTCGGACAACAAATCAGCCCCAGCATTTT. The full variable domain, completed using reference TRBV2 and TRBJ1-5, is EPEVTQTPSHQVTQMGQEVILRCVPISNHLYFYWYRQILGQKVEFLVSFYNNEISEKSEIFDDQFSVERPDGSNFTLKIRSTKLEDSAMYFCASRTTNQPQHFGDGTRLSIL.

To note about this clone: Different DNA sequences within this sample yield the same CDR3. The V gene is TRBV30, the J gene TRBJ2-2, with no clear D. The V gene's germline CDR1 is GTSNPN and CDR2 SVGIG (reference sequence). CDR3 size: 12 residues. V shed 3 bases and J shed 1 base, with 3 bases lying between them. Written as DNA, the CDR3 is TGTGCCTGGAGCCGGAACACCGGGGAGCTGTTTTTT. Residues: CAWSRNTGELFF.

This rearrangement joins TRBV5-4 to TRBJ1-2; no clear D gene. The CDR3 loop spans 14 amino acids. Germline V gene lookup returns CDR1 SGHNT and CDR2 YYREEE (reference sequence). V dropped 5 bases and J dropped 4 bases, with 15 bases sitting between them. CDR3 in DNA: TGTGCCAGCAGTTCCAAGACCGGGTTCTATGGCTACACCTTC. Protein product: CASSSKTGFYGYTF. Variable domain in full (rest from reference TRBV5-4 and TRBJ1-2): ETGVTQSPTHLIKTRGQQVTLRCSSQSGHNTVSWYQQALGQGPQFIFQYYREEENGRGNFPPRFSGLQFPNYSSELNVNALELDDSALYLCASSSKTGFYGYTFGSGTRLTVV.

The gene calls are TRBV7-3 and TRBJ2-1; D is unresolved. The V end lost 5 bases, the J end lost 10 bases, and 15 bases lay between the germline ends. The CDR3 covers 13 residues. Germline V lookup: CDR1 SGHTA, CDR2 FQGTGA. The CDR3 DNA reads as TGTGCCAGCAGCGAAGGAATGAAGCGAGAGCAGTTCTTC. Protein product: CASSEGMKREQFF.

This chain links TRBV6-6 with TRBJ2-7; no firm D call. Trimming left V 4 bases short and J 3 bases short, with 10 bases between. Germline lookup yields CDR1 MNHNY and CDR2 SVGAGI (reference sequence). CDR3 length: 13 residues. CDR3 loop: CASSFLHGYEQYF. The CDR3 DNA follows: TGTGCCAGCAGTTTTTTACATGGCTACGAGCAGTACTTC.

J is TRBJ2-2 and V is TRBV6-1; D remains ambiguous. The CDR3 loop spans 11 amino acids. Deletions cut 5 bases from V and 12 bases from J, with 10 bases between. CDR1 is MNHNS, CDR2 SASEGT, per germline. The CDR3 nucleotides are TGTGCCAGCAGTCAAGGGTCTAAGCTGTTTTTT. Protein sequence: CASSQGSKLFF.

V is TRBV5-6 and J is TRBJ1-5, with D maybe TRBD1 (5 bases). With 2 bases removed from V and 1 base from J, the gap between germline ends came to 10 bases. CDR1 is SGHDT, CDR2 YYEEEE, per germline. This CDR3 is built from 15 residues. CDR3 region: CASSFGGLSNQPQHF. The CDR3 nucleotides read TGTGCCAGCAGCTTCGGGGGATTGAGCAATCAGCCCCAGCATTTT.

This clone turned up a few times. The chain recombines TRBV6-8 with TRBJ2-1; 9 bases fit TRBD2. Germline-derived CDR1 and CDR2 are MNHGY and SAAAGT. V was clipped by 0 bases and J by 2 bases; unmatched bases: 2. This CDR3 comprises 16 residues. CDR3 nucleotide sequence: TGTGCCAGCAGTTACTCGCCTAGCGGGACCTACAATGAGCAGTTCTTC. Translating it yields CASSYSPSGTYNEQFF.

This chain connects TRBV6-5 to TRBJ2-4, with 9 bases matching TRBD1. The CDR3 spans 15 residues. Trimming removed 0 bases from V and 5 bases from J; junction bases left unmatched: 2. Germline V gene sequence: CDR1 MNHEY, CDR2 SVGAGI. The CDR3 nucleotides read TGTGCCAGCAGTTACTCTGGGACAGGGCAAAACATTCAGTACTTC. It is translated as CASSYSGTGQNIQYF.

The CDR3 sequence is CASSFFSGGAAEAFF. The CDR3 nucleotides are TGTGCCAGCAGCTTCTTCTCCGGAGGGGCAGCTGAAGCTTTCTTT. V usage is TRBV7-9 and J usage is TRBJ1-1; possibly TRBD1 for D (5 bases). Trimming took off 3 bases at V and 6 bases at J, with 17 bases between the two ends. CDR1 is SEHNR, CDR2 FQNEAQ, per germline (reference sequence). This CDR3 comprises 15 residues.

V and J are TRBV29-1 and TRBJ2-1; 8 nucleotides align to TRBD2. Germline V gene lookup returns CDR1 SQVTM and CDR2 ANQGSEA. J lost 0 bases, V lost 4 bases, and 11 bases had no gene match. CDR3 size: 17 residues. CDR3 DNA sequence: TGCAGCGTTGGCCGGCTAGCGGGCCGGAGCTCCTACAATGAGCAGTTCTTC. Amino acids: CSVGRLAGRSSYNEQFF.

The rearrangement links TRBV1 to TRBJ2-6; the DNA was not used to check the table's D call, TRBD1. TRBV1 is a pseudogene locus. This CDR3 is built from 17 residues. The CDR3 loop reads CTSRTACAQSRANVLTF. DNA for the CDR3: TGCACCAGCAGAACAGCTTGTGCACAAAGTCGGGCCAACGTCCTGACTTTC.

J is TRBJ1-5 and V is TRBV30; no clear D. The germline V and J ends were trimmed by 8 bases and 6 bases, with 11 bases remaining between them. The CDR3 totals 11 residues. The germline gives CDR1 GTSNPN, CDR2 SVGIG (reference sequence). The CDR3 DNA follows: TGTGCCGGAGGTTTGGGTCAGCCCCAGCATTTT. Its translation is CAGGLGQPQHF.

The chain couples TRBV5-1 to TRBJ1-2; D not certain. Per germline, CDR1 SGHRS and CDR2 YFSETQ. This CDR3 region has 13 residues. Trimming shortened V by 4 bases and J by 7 bases, and 14 bases separated the two germline ends. CDR3 sequence reads: CASSAGVNGGYTF. The DNA for the CDR3 is TGCGCCAGCAGCGCCGGAGTTAACGGTGGCTACACCTTC.

The chain has TRBV6-6 and TRBJ2-1; TRBD1 matches at 7 bases. CDR3 length equals 13 residues. Germline V CDR1 and CDR2: MNHNY, SVGAGI (reference sequence). The J segment lost 2 bases and the V segment lost 9 bases, leaving 4 bases of the junction unmatched. CDR3 DNA: TGTGCCAGTGAGAGGGGGCCCTACAATGAGCAGTTCTTC. It is translated as CASERGPYNEQFF.

V usage is TRBV18 and J usage is TRBJ2-7; tentative D call: TRBD1 (5 bases). Germline V gene lookup returns CDR1 KGHSH and CDR2 LQKENI. The CDR3 has 16 amino acids. Trimming shortened V by 2 bases and J by 2 bases, and 16 bases separated the two germline ends. In nucleotides, the CDR3 is TGTGCCAGCTCACCAAGGGGCAGGCTTGACACCTACGAGCAGTACTTC. This codes for CASSPRGRLDTYEQYF.

The CDR3 bases are TGTGCCAGTAGTATGGGACAGGGGGCAGAAGGAATTCAGCCCCAGCATTTT. This codes for CASSMGQGAEGIQPQHF. The chain is built from TRBV19 and TRBJ1-5; 12 positions match TRBD1. This CDR3 is built from 17 residues. CDR1 and CDR2 (germline): LNHDA, SQIVND (reference sequence). V shed 3 bases, J shed 6 bases, and the junction held 9 bases outside the gene matches.

This rearrangement joins TRBV4-1 to TRBJ2-5, with a possible D match to TRBD2 (6 bases). The CDR3 has 16 amino acids. From germline, CDR1 is MGHRA and CDR2 YSYEKL. The ends were cut back, 2 bases at V and 4 bases at J, with 17 bases in the middle. The CDR3 DNA reads TGCGCCAGCAGCCAACTTCGAGCTCTCGGGGGAGAGACCCAGTACTTC. Translated: CASSQLRALGGETQYF.

J is TRBJ1-6 and V is TRBV9; TRBD1 might be the D (6 bases). Trimming shortened V by 4 bases and J by 5 bases, and 10 bases separated the two germline ends. CDR3 length: 14 amino acids. Germline V gives CDR1 SGDLS, CDR2 YYNGEE. The DNA for the CDR3 is TGTGCCAGCAGCACCCGGGACAATAATTCACCCCTCCACTTT. It yields the protein CASSTRDNNSPLHF.

The CDR3 DNA reads as TGTGCCAGCAGTGAATTCTTTAGGGGCCAGGACAACAATGAGCAGTTCTTC. Translated, it gives CASSEFFRGQDNNEQFF. The rearrangement uses TRBV25-1 and TRBJ2-1, with a possible D match to TRBD1 (5 bases). V shed 1 base and J shed 5 bases, with 18 bases lying between them. This CDR3 is built from 17 residues. Germline V gene sequence: CDR1 MGHDK, CDR2 SYGVNS.

The chain couples TRBV11-2 to TRBJ1-5; no reliable D call. The V gene lost 0 bases and the J gene lost 6 bases, with 6 bases spanning the gap. CDR3 length: 13 residues. The germline CDR1 and CDR2 sequences are SGHAT and FQNNGV. CDR3 bases: TGTGCCAGCAGCTTAGATCCGAGTCAGCCCCAGCATTTT. Translating it yields CASSLDPSQPQHF.

The chain couples TRBV11-2 to TRBJ2-1, with TRBD1 matching 9 bases. V shed 4 bases, J shed 1 base, and the junction held 8 bases outside the gene matches. The CDR3 spans 17 residues. In germline, CDR1 is SGHAT, CDR2 FQNNGV. CDR3 bases: TGTGCCAGCAGCTCGTACAGGGGGCGCGGGTCCTACAATGAGCAGTTCTTC. This codes for CASSSYRGRGSYNEQFF.

This clone has only a few counts. The chain carries TRBV19 and TRBJ1-4; D is perhaps TRBD1 (5 bases). Trimming pared 9 bases from V and 7 bases from J, leaving 15 bases between. CDR1 and CDR2 from the germline V gene are LNHDA and SQIVND (reference sequence). The CDR3 runs 13 residues. CDR3 in amino acids: CASSQGVGEKLFF. The CDR3 DNA sequence: TGTGCCAGCTCCCAAGGGGTGGGTGAAAAACTGTTTTTT.